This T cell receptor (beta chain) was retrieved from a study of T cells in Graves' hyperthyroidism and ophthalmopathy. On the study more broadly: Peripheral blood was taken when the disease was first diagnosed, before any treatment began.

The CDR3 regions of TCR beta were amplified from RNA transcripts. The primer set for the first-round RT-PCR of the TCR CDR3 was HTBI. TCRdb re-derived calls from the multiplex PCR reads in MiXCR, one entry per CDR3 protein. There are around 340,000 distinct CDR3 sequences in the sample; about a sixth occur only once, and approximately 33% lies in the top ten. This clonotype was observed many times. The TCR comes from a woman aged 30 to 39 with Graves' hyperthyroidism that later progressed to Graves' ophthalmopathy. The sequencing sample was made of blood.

The CDR3 bases are TGTGCCAGCCGGCCCGGAGGTGCCTCTGGAAACACCATATATTTT. It specifies CASRPGGASGNTIYF. This chain links TRBV2 with TRBJ1-3; no clear D. The ends were cut back, 8 bases at V and 0 bases at J, with 14 bases in the middle. The germline CDR1 and CDR2 sequences are SNHLY and FYNNEI. The CDR3 extends over 15 amino acids.